This T cell receptor beta chain was recorded in a study of blood T cell repertoires in COVID-19. Ages ranged from roughly 18 to 100 years, with residence in under 25 US areas. Generated by immunoSEQ multiplex PCR, the TCRdb table keeps only in-frame clones and is missing some. In the table there are 300,000 to 350,000 clones, 85% to 95% of which are singletons. CDR3 length: 17 residues. Looked up from germline, CDR1 is LNHDA and CDR2 is SQIVND (reference sequence). V was clipped by 1 base and J by 5 bases, with 21 bases between them. This TCR derives from a woman aged 25-40 years who had been exposed to COVID-19. Sequencing was done on a sample of PBMCs or T cells enriched from blood (not recorded which). The V and J genes are TRBV19 and TRBJ2-7; a possible D gene is TRBD2 (6 bases). The CDR3 protein is CASSIVASRRGLNEQYF. DNA for the CDR3: TGTGCCAGTAGTATAGTCGCGAGTCGGCGGGGCTTGAACGAGCAGTACTTC.